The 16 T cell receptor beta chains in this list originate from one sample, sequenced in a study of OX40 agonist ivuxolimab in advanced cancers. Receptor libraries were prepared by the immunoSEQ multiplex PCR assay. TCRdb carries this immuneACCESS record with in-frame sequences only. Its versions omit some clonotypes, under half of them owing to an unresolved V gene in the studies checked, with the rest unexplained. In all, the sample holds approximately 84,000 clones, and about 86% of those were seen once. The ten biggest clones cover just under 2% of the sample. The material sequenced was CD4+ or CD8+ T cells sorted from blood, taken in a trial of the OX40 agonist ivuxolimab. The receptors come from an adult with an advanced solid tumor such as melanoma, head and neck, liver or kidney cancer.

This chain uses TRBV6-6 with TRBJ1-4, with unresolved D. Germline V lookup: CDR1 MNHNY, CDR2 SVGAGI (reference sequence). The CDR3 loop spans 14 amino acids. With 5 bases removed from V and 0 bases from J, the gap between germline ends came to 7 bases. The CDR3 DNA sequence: TGTGCCAGCAGTGACGGTGCAACTAATGAAAAACTGTTTTTT. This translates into CASSDGATNEKLFF.

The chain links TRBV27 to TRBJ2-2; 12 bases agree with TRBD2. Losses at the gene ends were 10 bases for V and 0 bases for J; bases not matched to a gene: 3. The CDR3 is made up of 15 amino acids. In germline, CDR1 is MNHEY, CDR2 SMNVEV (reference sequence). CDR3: CATRLAGANTGELFF. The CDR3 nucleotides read TGTGCCACCAGACTAGCGGGGGCGAACACCGGGGAGCTGTTTTTT.

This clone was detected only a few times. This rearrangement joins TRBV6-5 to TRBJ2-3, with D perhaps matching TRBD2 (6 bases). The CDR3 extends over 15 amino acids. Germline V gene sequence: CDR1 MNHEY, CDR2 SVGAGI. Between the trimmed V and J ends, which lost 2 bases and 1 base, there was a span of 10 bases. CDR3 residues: CASSYDGGGTDTQYF. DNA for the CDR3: TGTGCCAGCAGTTACGATGGCGGGGGCACAGATACGCAGTATTTT.

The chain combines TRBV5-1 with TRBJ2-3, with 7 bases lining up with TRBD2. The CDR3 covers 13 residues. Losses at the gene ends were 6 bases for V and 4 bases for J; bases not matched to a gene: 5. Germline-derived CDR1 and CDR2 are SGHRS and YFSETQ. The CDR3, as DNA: TGCGCCAGCACCCCGGGGGGTGCAGATACGCAGTATTTT. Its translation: CASTPGGADTQYF.

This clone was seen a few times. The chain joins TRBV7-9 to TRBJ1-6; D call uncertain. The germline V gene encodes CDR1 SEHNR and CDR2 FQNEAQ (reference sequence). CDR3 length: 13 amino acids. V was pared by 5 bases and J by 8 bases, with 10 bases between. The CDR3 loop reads CASSGRTDSPLHF. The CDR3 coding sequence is TGTGCCAGCAGCGGACGAACTGATTCACCCCTCCACTTT.

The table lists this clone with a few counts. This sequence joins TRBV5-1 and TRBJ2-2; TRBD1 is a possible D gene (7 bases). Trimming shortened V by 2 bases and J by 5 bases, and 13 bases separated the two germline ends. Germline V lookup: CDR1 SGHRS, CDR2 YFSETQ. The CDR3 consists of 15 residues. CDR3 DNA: TGCGCCAGCAGCTTCCAGGGGGGACGGACCGGGGAGCTGTTTTTT. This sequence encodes CASSFQGGRTGELFF. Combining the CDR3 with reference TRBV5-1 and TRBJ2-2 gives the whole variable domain KAGVTQTPRYLIKTRGQQVTLSCSPISGHRSVSWYQQTPGQGLQFLFEYFSETQRNKGNFPGRFSGRQFSNSRSEMNVSTLELGDSALYLCASSFQGGRTGELFFGEGSRLTVL.

The CDR3 sequence is CASSGGGADFSPLHF. Here the CDR3 DNA reads TGTGCCAGCAGCGGCGGGGGGGCTGACTTTTCACCCCTCCACTTT. The rearrangement joins TRBV7-2 to TRBJ1-6; a possible D gene is TRBD1 (6 bases). Trimming left V 5 bases short and J 9 bases short, with 17 bases between. The CDR3 has 15 amino acids. CDR1 SGHTA and CDR2 FQGNSA come from the germline V gene.

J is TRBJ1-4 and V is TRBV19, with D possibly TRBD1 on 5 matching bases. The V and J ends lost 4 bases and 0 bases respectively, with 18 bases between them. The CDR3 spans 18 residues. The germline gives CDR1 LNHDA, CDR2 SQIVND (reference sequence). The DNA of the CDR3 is TGTGCCAGTAGTAGAATGACCGTCGGGGGAGCAACTAATGAAAAACTGTTTTTT. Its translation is CASSRMTVGGATNEKLFF. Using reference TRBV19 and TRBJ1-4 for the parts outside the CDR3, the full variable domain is DGGITQSPKYLFRKEGQNVTLSCEQNLNHDAMYWYRQDPGQGLRLIYYSQIVNDFQKGDIAEGYSVSREKKESFPLTVTSAQKNPTAFYLCASSRMTVGGATNEKLFFGSGTQLSVL.

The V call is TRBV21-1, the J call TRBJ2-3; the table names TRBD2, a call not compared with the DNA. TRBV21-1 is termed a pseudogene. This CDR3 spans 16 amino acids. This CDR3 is CASSLGPHEGGDTQYF. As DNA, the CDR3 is TGTGCCAGCAGCCTGGGTCCCCACGAGGGAGGAGATACGCAGTATTTT.

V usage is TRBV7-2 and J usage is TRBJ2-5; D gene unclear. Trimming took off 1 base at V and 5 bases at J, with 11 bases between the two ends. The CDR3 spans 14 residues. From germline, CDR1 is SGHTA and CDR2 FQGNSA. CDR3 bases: TGTGCCAGCAGCTTAGACTGGAGTTCCGAGACCCAGTACTTC. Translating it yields CASSLDWSSETQYF.

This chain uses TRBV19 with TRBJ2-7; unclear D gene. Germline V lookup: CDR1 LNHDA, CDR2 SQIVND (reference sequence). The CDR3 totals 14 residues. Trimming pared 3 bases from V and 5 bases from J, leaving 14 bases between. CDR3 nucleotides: TGTGCCAGTAGTATGGGAACTTTGTTGGACGAGCAGTACTTC. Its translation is CASSMGTLLDEQYF.

CDR3 in DNA: TGCGCCAGCAGCTCGGAAGGCGATAGCATGAACACTGAAGCTTTCTTT. Residues: CASSSEGDSMNTEAFF. This chain links TRBV5-1 with TRBJ1-1; D unresolved. Per germline, CDR1 SGHRS and CDR2 YFSETQ. There are 16 residues in the CDR3. V was cut by 3 bases and J by 0 bases, with 15 bases left in between.

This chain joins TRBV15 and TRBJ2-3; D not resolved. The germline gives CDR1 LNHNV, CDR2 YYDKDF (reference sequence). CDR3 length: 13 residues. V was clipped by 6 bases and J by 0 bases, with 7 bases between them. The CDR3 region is CATSSRSTDTQYF. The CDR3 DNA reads TGTGCCACCAGTAGCAGGAGCACAGATACGCAGTATTTT. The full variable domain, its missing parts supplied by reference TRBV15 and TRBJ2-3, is DAMVIQNPRYQVTQFGKPVTLSCSQTLNHNVMYWYQQKSSQAPKLLFHYYDKDFNNEADTPDNFQSRRPNTSFCFLDIRSPGLGDTAMYLCATSSRSTDTQYFGPGTRLTVL.

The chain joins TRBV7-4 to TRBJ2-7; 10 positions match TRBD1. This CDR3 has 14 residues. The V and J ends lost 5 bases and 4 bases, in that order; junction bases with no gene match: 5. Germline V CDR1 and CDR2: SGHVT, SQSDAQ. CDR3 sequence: CASSPTGGLYEQYF. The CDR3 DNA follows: TGTGCCAGCAGCCCGACAGGGGGCTTATACGAGCAGTACTTC.

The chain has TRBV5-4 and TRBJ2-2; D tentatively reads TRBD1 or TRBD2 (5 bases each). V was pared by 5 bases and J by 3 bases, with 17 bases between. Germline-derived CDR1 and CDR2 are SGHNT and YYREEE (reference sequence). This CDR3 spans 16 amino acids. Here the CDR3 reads CASSRDSHGDTGELFF. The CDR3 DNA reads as TGTGCCAGCAGTCGAGACAGCCACGGGGACACCGGGGAGCTGTTTTTT.

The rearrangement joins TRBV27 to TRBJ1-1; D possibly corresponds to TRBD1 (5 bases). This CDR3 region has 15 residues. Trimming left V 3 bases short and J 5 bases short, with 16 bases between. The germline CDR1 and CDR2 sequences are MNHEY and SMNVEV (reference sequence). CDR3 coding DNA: TGTGCCAGCAGTTTTGCTCGGGGGGTTGATACTGAAGCTTTCTTT. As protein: CASSFARGVDTEAFF.